This T cell receptor (beta chain) originates from a study of sequential checkpoint blockade in melanoma. Study-wide background: Randomization was 1:1 between first-line nivolumab→ipilimumab and ipilimumab→nivolumab.

Deletions cut 1 base from V and 7 bases from J, with 8 bases between. The CDR3 sequence is 13 residues long. CDR1 is MGHRA and CDR2 is YSYEKL in the germline V gene. Noted treatment: randomized to nivolumab then ipilimumab (arm A) or the reverse (arm B). Live CD3+CD8+ CD19− CD56− cells were sorted from PBMCs. Produced via immunoSEQ multiplex PCR; TCRdb's table is partial and in-frame only. The sample consists of some 10,000 clones, about three quarters of them appearing once. The rearrangement uses TRBV4-1 and TRBJ1-5, with D perhaps matching TRBD1 (5 bases). The source was CD8+ T cells sorted from blood (inferred from file names), collected from a patient given nivolumab and ipilimumab in sequence. This sequence originates from a human donor with melanoma. The CDR3 region is CASSQGGAQPQHF. In nucleotides, the CDR3 is TGCGCCAGCAGCCAAGGCGGGGCCCAGCCCCAGCATTTT.